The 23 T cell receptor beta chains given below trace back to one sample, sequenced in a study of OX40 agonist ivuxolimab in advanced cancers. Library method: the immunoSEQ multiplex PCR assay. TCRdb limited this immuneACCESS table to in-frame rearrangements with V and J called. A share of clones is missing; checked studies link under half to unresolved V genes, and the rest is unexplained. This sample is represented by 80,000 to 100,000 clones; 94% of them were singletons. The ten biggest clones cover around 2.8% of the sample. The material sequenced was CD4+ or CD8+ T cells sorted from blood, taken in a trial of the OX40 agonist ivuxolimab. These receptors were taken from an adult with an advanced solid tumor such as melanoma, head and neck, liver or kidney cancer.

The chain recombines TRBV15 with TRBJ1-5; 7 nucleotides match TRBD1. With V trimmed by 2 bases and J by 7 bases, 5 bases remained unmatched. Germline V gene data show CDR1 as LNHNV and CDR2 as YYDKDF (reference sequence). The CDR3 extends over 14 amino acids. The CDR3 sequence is CATSRSGGGQPQHF. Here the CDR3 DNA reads TGTGCCACCAGCAGATCAGGGGGAGGGCAGCCCCAGCATTTT.

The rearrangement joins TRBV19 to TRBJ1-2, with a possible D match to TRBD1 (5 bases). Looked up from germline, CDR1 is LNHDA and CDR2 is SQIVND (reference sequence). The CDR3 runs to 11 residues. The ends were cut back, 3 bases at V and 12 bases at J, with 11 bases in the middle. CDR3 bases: TGTGCCAGTAGTATTGGAGGGGTCCACACCTTC. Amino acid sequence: CASSIGGVHTF. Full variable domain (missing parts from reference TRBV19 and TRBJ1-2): DGGITQSPKYLFRKEGQNVTLSCEQNLNHDAMYWYRQDPGQGLRLIYYSQIVNDFQKGDIAEGYSVSREKKESFPLTVTSAQKNPTAFYLCASSIGGVHTFGSGTRLTVV.

CDR3 DNA sequence: TGCGCCAGCAGCTTGCCGGACAGGGGAGCTTTCTTT. Protein: CASSLPDRGAFF. This chain links TRBV5-1 with TRBJ1-1; 9 nucleotides align to TRBD1. The CDR3 runs 12 residues. The J segment lost 10 bases and the V segment lost 1 base, leaving 2 bases of the junction unmatched. Germline loops: CDR1 SGHRS, CDR2 YFSETQ. Supplemented by reference TRBV5-1 and TRBJ1-1, the full variable domain reads KAGVTQTPRYLIKTRGQQVTLSCSPISGHRSVSWYQQTPGQGLQFLFEYFSETQRNKGNFPGRFSGRQFSNSRSEMNVSTLELGDSALYLCASSLPDRGAFFGQGTRLTVV.

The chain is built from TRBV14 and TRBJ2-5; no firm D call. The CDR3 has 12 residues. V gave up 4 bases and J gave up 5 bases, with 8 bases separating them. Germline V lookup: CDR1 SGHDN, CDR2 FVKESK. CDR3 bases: TGTGCCAGCAGCCGGGGTGGGGAGACCCAGTACTTC. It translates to CASSRGGETQYF.

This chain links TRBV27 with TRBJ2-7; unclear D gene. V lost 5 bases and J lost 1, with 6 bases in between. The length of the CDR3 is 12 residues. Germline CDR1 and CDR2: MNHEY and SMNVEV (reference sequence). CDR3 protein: CASSGASYEQYF. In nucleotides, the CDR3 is TGTGCCAGCAGTGGAGCGTCCTACGAGCAGTACTTC.

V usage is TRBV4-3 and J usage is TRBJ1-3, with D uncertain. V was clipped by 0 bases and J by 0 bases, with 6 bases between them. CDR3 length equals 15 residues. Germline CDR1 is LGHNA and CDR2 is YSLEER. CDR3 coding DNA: TGCGCCAGCAGCCAAGATGTGTCCTCTGGAAACACCATATATTTT. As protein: CASSQDVSSGNTIYF.

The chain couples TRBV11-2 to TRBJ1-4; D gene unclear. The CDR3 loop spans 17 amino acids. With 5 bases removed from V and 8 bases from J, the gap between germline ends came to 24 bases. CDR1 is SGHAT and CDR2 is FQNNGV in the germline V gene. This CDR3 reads CASSPSVVRALGEKLFF. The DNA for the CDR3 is TGTGCCAGCAGCCCCTCGGTGGTGCGCGCGCTGGGGGAAAAACTGTTTTTT.

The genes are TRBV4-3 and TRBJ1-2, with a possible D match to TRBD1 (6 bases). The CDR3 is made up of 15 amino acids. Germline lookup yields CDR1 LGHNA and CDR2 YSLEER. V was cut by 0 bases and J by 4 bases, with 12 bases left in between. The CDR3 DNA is TGCGCCAGCAGCCAAGACCCCGGACAGCTCTATGGCTACACCTTC. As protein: CASSQDPGQLYGYTF.

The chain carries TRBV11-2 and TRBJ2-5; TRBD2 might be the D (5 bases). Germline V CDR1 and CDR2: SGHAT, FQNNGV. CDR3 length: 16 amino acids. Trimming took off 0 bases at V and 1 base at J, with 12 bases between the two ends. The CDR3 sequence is CASSLDTGSGQETQYF. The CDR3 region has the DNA TGTGCCAGCAGCTTAGATACCGGCAGCGGCCAAGAGACCCAGTACTTC.

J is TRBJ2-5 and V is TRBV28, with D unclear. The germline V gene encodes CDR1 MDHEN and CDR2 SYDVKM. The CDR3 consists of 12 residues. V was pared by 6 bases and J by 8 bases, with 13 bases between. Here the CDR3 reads CASSSPSRTQYF. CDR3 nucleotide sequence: TGTGCCAGCAGCTCCCCTTCGCGAACCCAGTACTTC.

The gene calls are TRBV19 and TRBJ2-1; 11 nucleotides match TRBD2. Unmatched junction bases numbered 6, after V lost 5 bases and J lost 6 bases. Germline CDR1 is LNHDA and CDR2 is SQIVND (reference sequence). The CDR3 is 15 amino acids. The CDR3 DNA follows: TGTGCCAGTAGTCTAGCGGGAGGAGCTTTCAATGAGCAGTTCTTC. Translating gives CASSLAGGAFNEQFF.

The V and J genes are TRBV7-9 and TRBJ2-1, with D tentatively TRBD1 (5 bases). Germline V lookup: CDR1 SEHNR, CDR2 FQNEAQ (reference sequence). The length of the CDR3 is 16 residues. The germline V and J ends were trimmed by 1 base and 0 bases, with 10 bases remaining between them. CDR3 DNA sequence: TGTGCCAGCAGCTTAGACAGGTACCTCTCCTACAATGAGCAGTTCTTC. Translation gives CASSLDRYLSYNEQFF.

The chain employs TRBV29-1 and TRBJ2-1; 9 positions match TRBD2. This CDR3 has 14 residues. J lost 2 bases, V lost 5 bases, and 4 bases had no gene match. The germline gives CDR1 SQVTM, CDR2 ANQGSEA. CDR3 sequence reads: CSVLGGRAYNEQFF. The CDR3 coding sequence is TGCAGCGTTCTGGGCGGGAGGGCCTACAATGAGCAGTTCTTC.

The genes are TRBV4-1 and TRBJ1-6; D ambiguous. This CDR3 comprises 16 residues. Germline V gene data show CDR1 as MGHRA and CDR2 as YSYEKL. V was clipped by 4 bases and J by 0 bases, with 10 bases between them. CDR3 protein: CASSPFFSSYNSPLHF. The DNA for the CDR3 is TGCGCCAGCAGCCCATTTTTTAGCTCCTATAATTCACCCCTCCACTTT.

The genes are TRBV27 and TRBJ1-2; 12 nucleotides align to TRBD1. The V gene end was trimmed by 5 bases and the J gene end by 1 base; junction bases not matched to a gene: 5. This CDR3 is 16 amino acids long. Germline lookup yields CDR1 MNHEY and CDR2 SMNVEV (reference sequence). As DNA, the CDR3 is TGTGCCAGCAGTGCGGGACAGGGGGCCATTAACTATGGCTACACCTTC. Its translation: CASSAGQGAINYGYTF.

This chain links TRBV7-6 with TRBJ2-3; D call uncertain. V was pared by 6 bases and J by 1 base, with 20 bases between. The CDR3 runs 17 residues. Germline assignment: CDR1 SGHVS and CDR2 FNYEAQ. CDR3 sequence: CASSRADPRVGTDTQYF. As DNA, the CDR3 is TGTGCCAGCAGTCGAGCCGATCCCCGGGTGGGCACAGATACGCAGTATTTT.

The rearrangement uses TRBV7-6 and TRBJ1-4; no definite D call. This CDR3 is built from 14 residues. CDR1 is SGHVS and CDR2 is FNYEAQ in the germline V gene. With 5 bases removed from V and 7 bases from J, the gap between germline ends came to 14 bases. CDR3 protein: CASSPTLKSEKLFF. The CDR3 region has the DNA TGTGCCAGCAGCCCGACCCTAAAATCTGAAAAACTGTTTTTT.

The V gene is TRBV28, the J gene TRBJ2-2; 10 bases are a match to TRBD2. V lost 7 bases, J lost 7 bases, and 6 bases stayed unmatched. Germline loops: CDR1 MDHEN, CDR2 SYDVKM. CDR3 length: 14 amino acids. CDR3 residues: CASTPSGSGGELFF. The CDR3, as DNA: TGTGCCAGCACCCCTAGCGGGAGTGGCGGGGAGCTGTTTTTT.

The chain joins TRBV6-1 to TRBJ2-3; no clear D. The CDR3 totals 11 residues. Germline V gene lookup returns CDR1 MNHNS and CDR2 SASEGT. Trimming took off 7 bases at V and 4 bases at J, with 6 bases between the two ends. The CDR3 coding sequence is TGTGCCAGCACAGTCCCAGATACGCAGTATTTT. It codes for CASTVPDTQYF.

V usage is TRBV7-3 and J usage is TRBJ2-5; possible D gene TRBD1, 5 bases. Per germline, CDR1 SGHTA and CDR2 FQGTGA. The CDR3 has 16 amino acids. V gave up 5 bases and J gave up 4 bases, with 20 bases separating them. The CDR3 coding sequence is TGTGCCAGCAGCCAATTTGGTGGGGCCGGACGAGAGACCCAGTACTTC. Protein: CASSQFGGAGRETQYF. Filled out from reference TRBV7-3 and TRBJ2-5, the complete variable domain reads GAGVSQTPSNKVTEKGKYVELRCDPISGHTALYWYRQSLGQGPEFLIYFQGTGAADDSGLPNDRFFAVRPEGSVSTLKIQRTERGDSAVYLCASSQFGGAGRETQYFGPGTRLLVL.

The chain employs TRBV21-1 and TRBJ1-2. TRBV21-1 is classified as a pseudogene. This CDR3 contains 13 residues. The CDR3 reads CASSNLFDYGYTF. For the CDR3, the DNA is TGTGCCAGCAGCAACCTGTTTGACTATGGCTACACCTTC.

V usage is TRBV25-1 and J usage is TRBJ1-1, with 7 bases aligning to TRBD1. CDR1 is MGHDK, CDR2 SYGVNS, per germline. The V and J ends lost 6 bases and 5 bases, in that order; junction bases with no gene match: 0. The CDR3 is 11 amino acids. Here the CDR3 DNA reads TGTGCCAGCAGACAGGGGACTGAAGCTTTCTTT. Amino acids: CASRQGTEAFF.

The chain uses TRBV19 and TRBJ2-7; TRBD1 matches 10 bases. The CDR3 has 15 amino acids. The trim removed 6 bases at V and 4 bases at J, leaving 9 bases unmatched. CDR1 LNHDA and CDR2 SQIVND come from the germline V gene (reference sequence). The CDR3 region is CASSPGQGIEYEQYF. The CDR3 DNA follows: TGTGCCAGTAGCCCGGGACAGGGGATCGAATACGAGCAGTACTTC.